A selection of T cell receptor beta chains follows, all from one sample in a study of CD8 T cells in ankylosing spondylitis. TCRdb reprocessed the 5' RACE reads via MiXCR and lists one record per CDR3 protein. The repertoire holds 350,000 to 400,000 distinct CDR3 sequences, with more than 20% as singletons. Sequencing was done on a sample of blood, either unsorted or a sorted T cell fraction (not recorded which). These receptors all stem from a male donor with ankylosing spondylitis or in good health (not recorded which). CDR3s include the opening cysteine and the closing phenylalanine or tryptophan. The D gene is left open where the match is weak. A row's size may be missing; if present it is once, few, many or a size class.

TRBJ2-7,.,.,TRBV3-1,TGTGCCAGCAGCCCCAATGCGGAGGGACGATATACGGGCGAGCAGTACTTC,CASSPNAEGRYTGEQYF
TRBJ1-2,few,.,TRBV7-9,TGTGCCAGCAGCTTGGAGCAGGGCTGGCATGGCTACACCTTC,CASSLEQGWHGYTF
TRBJ2-3,.,TRBD2,TRBV6-4,TGTGCCAGCAGCCCCCTCTGGGCGGGGGGAAGCACAGATACGCAGTATTTT,CASSPLWAGGSTDTQYF
TRBJ2-1,.,TRBD1,TRBV9,TGTGCCAGCAGCGTAGGAGGAGGACAGGCCAGCAATGAGCAGTTCTTC,CASSVGGGQASNEQFF
TRBJ2-2,few,.,TRBV11-2,TGTGCCAGCAGCCCAGGGTTCCCCGGGGAGCTGTTTTTT,CASSPGFPGELFF
TRBJ1-5,few,.,TRBV4-1,TGCGCCAGCAGCCAAGTCGAAGACCAGCCCCAGCATTTT,CASSQVEDQPQHF
TRBJ2-7,few,TRBD2,TRBV2,TGTGCCAGCAGAGATGGACTAGCGGGCCCCTACGAGCAGTACTTC,CASRDGLAGPYEQYF
TRBJ1-3,.,.,TRBV12-3/TRBV12-4,TGTGCCAGCAGTTTCGACAGTCCCGGAAACACCATATATTTT,CASSFDSPGNTIYF
TRBJ2-5,.,TRBD2,TRBV6-1,TGTGCCAGCGAGGAGGCTAGCGGGGTCCAAGAGACCCAGTACTTC,CASEEASGVQETQYF
TRBJ2-3,few,.,TRBV27,TGTGCCAGCAGCCCAGACAGTAGCACAGATACGCAGTATTTT,CASSPDSSTDTQYF
TRBJ2-1,few,TRBD2,TRBV12-3/TRBV12-4,TGTGCCAGCAGGGTACGGGGGGGCCATGCCTACAATGAGCAGTTCTTC,CASRVRGGHAYNEQFF
TRBJ2-2,.,.,TRBV27,TGTGCCAGCAGTTTTAGTCCCCCGGCCACGATGAACACCGGGGAGCTGTTTTTT,CASSFSPPATMNTGELFF
TRBJ2-1,.,.,TRBV6-5,TGTGCCAGCAGTTACTGGAAGGGAAGTAGGTCCTACAATGAGCAGTTCTTC,CASSYWKGSRSYNEQFF
TRBJ2-7,.,.,TRBV12-3/TRBV12-4,TGTGCCAGCAGCTCCGTACCCTCCCCAGGCGAGCAGTACTTC,CASSSVPSPGEQYF
TRBJ2-5,.,.,TRBV21-1,TGTGCCAGCAGCAAAGAGAGCCGTGTGATTTTCGCGTTCTGGGAGACCCAGTACTTC,CASSKESRVIFAFWETQYF
TRBJ2-7,few,.,TRBV27,TGTGCCAGCAGTTTATCGGGGGGCCGGATGAGCTTGTACTTC,CASSLSGGRMSLYF
TRBJ2-5,few,.,TRBV5-1,TGCGCCAGCAGCTTGGCCCTATACCAAGAGACCCAGTACTTC,CASSLALYQETQYF
TRBJ1-5,.,.,TRBV20-1,TGCAGTGCTAGAGCGCCAAGATGGCAGGGAAGGGATCAGCCCCAGCATTTT,CSARAPRWQGRDQPQHF
TRBJ1-3,few,TRBD1,TRBV7-2,TGTGCCAGCAGCTGGGACAGTTACTCTGGAAACACCATATATTTT,CASSWDSYSGNTIYF
TRBJ2-7,.,TRBD1,TRBV27,TGTGCCAGCAGTTTAGGGACAGGAAACTACGAGCAGCACTTC,CASSLGTGNYEQHF
TRBJ2-2,few,.,TRBV7-9,TGTGCCAGCACCCCTCTGAATACCGGGGAGCTGTTTTTT,CASTPLNTGELFF
TRBJ1-1,few,.,TRBV6-1,TGTGCCAGCAGCCCGGCGAGGGGTACTGAAGCTTTCTTT,CASSPARGTEAFF
TRBJ2-2,.,.,TRBV7-6,TGTGCCAGCAGCTTAGCAGGGGTCACCGGGGAGCTGTTTTTT,CASSLAGVTGELFF
TRBJ2-1,.,.,TRBV29-1,TGCAGCACGTGGGAAGACAATGAGCAGTTCTTC,CSTWEDNEQFF
TRBJ2-1,.,TRBD2,TRBV29-1,TGCAGCGTTGACCGGCGGGGGTTAGGGAATGAGCAGTTCTTC,CSVDRRGLGNEQFF
TRBJ2-1,.,TRBD2,TRBV2,TGTGCCAGCAGGGGTCGTGCTAGCGGGGATATAAGTGAGCAGTTCTTC,CASRGRASGDISEQFF
TRBJ2-3,few,TRBD2,TRBV9,TGTGCCAGCAGCCCCCTCCAGGTGGGGGGGTCTACGCAGTATTTT,CASSPLQVGGSTQYF
TRBJ2-3,.,.,TRBV5-6,TGTGCCAGCAGCTTGGTGGCATATAGCACAGATACGCAGTATTTT,CASSLVAYSTDTQYF
TRBJ2-5,.,.,TRBV3-1,TGTGCCAGCAGCCAGTCGTCAGGGGGGTTCGGGCAAGAGACCCAGTACTTC,CASSQSSGGFGQETQYF
TRBJ2-7,.,.,TRBV18,TGTGCCAGCTCACCAGAGGACCACGAGCAGTACTTC,CASSPEDHEQYF
TRBJ2-2,.,.,TRBV9,TGTGCCAGCAGCGTAACTAGCCCCGGGGAGCTGTTTTTT,CASSVTSPGELFF
TRBJ2-7,.,.,TRBV6-4,TGTGCCAGCAGTGAAAAAGGGAGCGAGCAGTACTTC,CASSEKGSEQYF
TRBJ1-6,.,.,TRBV28,TGTGCCAGCAGTCCCCCAAGCGACAGGCAAGATTCACCCCTCCACTTT,CASSPPSDRQDSPLHF
TRBJ2-1,few,TRBD2,TRBV9,TGTGCCAGCAGCGCTACTAGCGGGGGAGACAATGAGCAGTTCTTC,CASSATSGGDNEQFF
TRBJ2-1,few,.,TRBV27,TGTGCCAGCAGTTTAGACAGTACCTACAATGAGCAGTTCTTC,CASSLDSTYNEQFF
TRBJ2-1,.,.,TRBV15,TGTGCCACCAGCTCCGAGGGGGGATACAATGAGCAGTTCTTC,CATSSEGGYNEQFF
TRBJ2-6,.,.,TRBV4-2,TGTGCCAGCAGCCAAGATCCGGCAGTCTTGGGAGGGGCCAACGTCCTGACTTTC,CASSQDPAVLGGANVLTF
TRBJ2-3,few,TRBD1,TRBV2,TGTGCCAGCAGTGACCTAGGGACAGATAGCACAGATACGCAGTATTTT,CASSDLGTDSTDTQYF
TRBJ2-7,.,.,TRBV4-2,TGTGCCAGCAGCCAAGAAGGGAGTCCCTACGAGCAGTACTTC,CASSQEGSPYEQYF
TRBJ1-1,.,.,TRBV2,TGTGCCAGAAAACGGGGGACGAACACTGAAGCTTTCTTT,CARKRGTNTEAFF
TRBJ2-7,.,.,TRBV11-2,TGTGCCAGCAGCTTAGGTTTAGGGGTAAGCTACGAGCAGTACTTC,CASSLGLGVSYEQYF
TRBJ2-2,few,.,TRBV10-3,TGTGCCATCACCGGCCCGGCTGGGGAGCTGTTTTTT,CAITGPAGELFF
TRBJ2-5,few,TRBD2,TRBV4-1,TGCGCCAGCAGCCAAGAGGGACTAGCGGGGAGGGAGACCCAGTACTTC,CASSQEGLAGRETQYF